One and the same sample provided the 17 T cell receptor beta chains below, sequenced in a study of cytomegalovirus exposure and HLA in healthy donors. Assay: immunoSEQ multiplex PCR; the TCRdb copy retains only in-frame clones and omits some. The sample comprises fewer than 200,000 clones, 70% to 90% of which are singletons, and about 5.8% rests with the top ten. The sequencing sample was made of PBMCs. Receptor source: a woman in her 30s in good health and CMV-seronegative.

The rearrangement links TRBV19 to TRBJ2-1, with a weak D call TRBD1 (7 bases). With 5 bases removed from V and 10 bases from J, the gap between germline ends came to 21 bases. In germline, CDR1 is LNHDA, CDR2 SQIVND (reference sequence). The CDR3 is 15 residues long. CDR3 sequence: CASSPVGGQRTEQFF. CDR3 nucleotides: TGTGCCAGTAGTCCCGTCGGGGGACAGCGGACGGAGCAGTTCTTC.

The chain employs TRBV27 and TRBJ1-4; D is uncertain. Germline CDR1 and CDR2: MNHEY and SMNVEV (reference sequence). Trimming stripped 2 bases from V and 6 bases from J, with 10 bases between. The length of the CDR3 is 14 residues. Here the CDR3 reads CASSLTGIDEKLFF. The CDR3 nucleotides are TGTGCCAGCAGTTTAACGGGGATCGATGAAAAACTGTTTTTT.

CDR3 region: CSVDWQGNTEAFF. CDR3 nucleotide sequence: TGCAGCGTTGATTGGCAGGGGAACACTGAAGCTTTCTTT. This rearrangement joins TRBV29-1 to TRBJ1-1; TRBD1 might be the D (5 bases). The V end was cut by 3 bases, the J end by 1 base, with 9 bases between. The CDR3 is 13 residues long. Germline CDR1 is SQVTM and CDR2 is ANQGSEA.

The chain joins TRBV18 to TRBJ2-1; D uncertain. V lost 5 bases and J 6 bases, leaving 5 bases between the germline ends. The CDR3 loop spans 11 amino acids. CDR1 and CDR2 (germline): KGHSH, LQKENI. CDR3 sequence (DNA): TGTGCCAGCTCAGGCCTCAATGAGCAGTTCTTC. Translation gives CASSGLNEQFF. The variable domain in full, with the rest retrieved from reference TRBV18 and TRBJ2-1, is NAGVMQNPRHLVRRRGQEARLRCSPMKGHSHVYWYRQLPEEGLKFMVYLQKENIIDESGMPKERFSAEFPKEGPSILRIQQVVRGDSAAYFCASSGLNEQFFGPGTRLTVL.

The rearrangement links TRBV28 to TRBJ1-4; D is possibly TRBD1 (5 bases). V was pared by 3 bases and J by 6 bases, with 14 bases between. The length of the CDR3 is 15 residues. CDR1 and CDR2 from the germline V gene are MDHEN and SYDVKM. The CDR3 bases are TGTGCCAGCAGTTTGGGCGGGGGAGAACATGAAAAACTGTTTTTT. Protein sequence: CASSLGGGEHEKLFF.

The rearrangement uses TRBV2 and TRBJ2-1, with 7 bases that match TRBD2. The V gene end was trimmed by 4 bases and the J gene end by 4 bases; junction bases not matched to a gene: 7. This CDR3 has 15 amino acids. CDR1 is SNHLY, CDR2 FYNNEI, per germline. In nucleotides, the CDR3 is TGTGCCAGCAGTGCTGGCGGGGGAATTTACAATGAGCAGTTCTTC. Encoded protein: CASSAGGGIYNEQFF. The complete variable domain, with remaining parts taken from reference TRBV2 and TRBJ2-1, reads EPEVTQTPSHQVTQMGQEVILRCVPISNHLYFYWYRQILGQKVEFLVSFYNNEISEKSEIFDDQFSVERPDGSNFTLKIRSTKLEDSAMYFCASSAGGGIYNEQFFGPGTRLTVL.

The CDR3 reads CASSLGQGSGLEGNTEAFF. The CDR3 DNA reads TGTGCCAGCAGCTTGGGGCAGGGTAGCGGATTAGAAGGTAACACTGAAGCTTTCTTT. The V gene is TRBV13, the J gene TRBJ1-1; D is possibly TRBD1 (5 bases). The germline V and J ends were trimmed by 3 bases and 2 bases, with 25 bases remaining between them. In germline, CDR1 is PRHDT, CDR2 FYEKMQ (reference sequence). The CDR3 runs to 19 residues.

This clone was seen only a few times. The sample has other DNA sequences that encode this CDR3 too. The V and J genes are TRBV4-3 and TRBJ2-7; D is unresolved. There are 14 residues in the CDR3. Trimming removed 0 bases from V and 2 bases from J, with 8 bases in between. The germline CDR1 and CDR2 sequences are LGHNA and YSLEER. CDR3 DNA: TGCGCCAGCAGCCAAGATCCTGGAGCCTACGAGCAGTACTTC. This gives the protein CASSQDPGAYEQYF.

This chain's CDR3 is CASRPVQGGGYEQYF. CDR3 DNA: TGTGCCAGCAGACCAGTACAGGGGGGTGGCTACGAGCAGTACTTC. The chain has TRBV28 and TRBJ2-7, with TRBD1 matching 8 bases. Germline loops: CDR1 MDHEN, CDR2 SYDVKM. The CDR3 is made up of 15 amino acids. With V trimmed by 6 bases and J by 3 bases, 10 bases remained unmatched.

This clone was recorded only once. V usage is TRBV9 and J usage is TRBJ1-1; D is unclear. Germline V gene data show CDR1 as SGDLS and CDR2 as YYNGEE. This CDR3 comprises 14 residues. Trimming removed 0 bases from V and 1 base from J, with 7 bases in between. The CDR3 is CASSVGGTNTEAFF. CDR3 nucleotide sequence: TGTGCCAGCAGCGTAGGGGGTACGAACACTGAAGCTTTCTTT.

The chain links TRBV9 to TRBJ1-3; 9 positions agree with TRBD1. CDR1 SGDLS and CDR2 YYNGEE come from the germline V gene. This CDR3 has 14 residues. With 4 bases clipped from V and 6 bases from J, the junction kept 5 bases outside the gene matches. The CDR3 reads CASSTTGGINTIYF. DNA for the CDR3: TGTGCCAGCAGCACCACAGGGGGCATAAACACCATATATTTT.

The CDR3 sequence: CASSPEERGHQPQHF. The CDR3 DNA reads TGCGCCAGCAGCCCGGAGGAGAGGGGGCATCAGCCCCAGCATTTT. The chain has TRBV4-1 and TRBJ1-5; 7 bases are a match to TRBD1. The CDR3 totals 15 residues. Germline V gene data show CDR1 as MGHRA and CDR2 as YSYEKL. J lost 5 bases, V lost 4 bases, and 8 bases had no gene match.

The CDR3 loop is CASTADTQYF. CDR3 in DNA: TGTGCCAGCACCGCAGATACGCAGTATTTT. The V and J genes are TRBV28 and TRBJ2-3, with D unresolved. Germline CDR1 is MDHEN and CDR2 is SYDVKM. The CDR3 loop spans 10 amino acids. With 7 bases removed from V and 4 bases from J, the gap between germline ends came to 3 bases.

This clone showed up just once. The chain joins TRBV27 to TRBJ2-7; 9 positions match TRBD1. V lost 6 bases, J lost 1 base, and 10 bases stayed unmatched. This CDR3 comprises 16 residues. The germline V gene has CDR1 MNHEY and CDR2 SMNVEV (reference sequence). In nucleotides, the CDR3 is TGTGCCAGCAGCCCCCCGCCCGGGACAGGGTCCTACGAGCAGTACTTC. It codes for CASSPPPGTGSYEQYF.

The rearrangement joins TRBV7-9 to TRBJ2-7; D gene uncertain. This CDR3 region has 12 residues. Trimming pared 2 bases from V and 7 bases from J, leaving 9 bases between. CDR1 is SEHNR and CDR2 is FQNEAQ in the germline V gene (reference sequence). The chain's CDR3 is CASSLNSREQYF. In DNA form, the CDR3 reads TGTGCCAGCAGCTTAAATAGTCGGGAGCAGTACTTC.

This clone has more than one count but fewer than ten. The V and J genes are TRBV29-1 and TRBJ1-1; perhaps TRBD1 as D (6 bases). This CDR3 spans 12 amino acids. Trimming took 6 bases from V and 1 from J, leaving 9 bases between them. Looked up from germline, CDR1 is SQVTM and CDR2 is ANQGSEA. DNA of the CDR3: TGCAGCGTCTTGACAGGGAACACTGAAGCTTTCTTT. Encoded protein: CSVLTGNTEAFF. The whole variable domain, filled in from reference TRBV29-1 and TRBJ1-1, reads SAVISQKPSRDICQRGTSLTIQCQVDSQVTMMFWYRQQPGQSLTLIATANQGSEATYESGFVIDKFPISRPNLTFSTLTVSNMSPEDSSIYLCSVLTGNTEAFFGQGTRLTVV.

The chain couples TRBV7-2 to TRBJ2-4; no reliable D call. The CDR3 spans 15 residues. V dropped 5 bases and J dropped 0 bases, with 11 bases sitting between them. CDR1 and CDR2 (germline): SGHTA, FQGNSA. The CDR3 region is CASSQLTEAKNIQYF. CDR3 coding DNA: TGTGCCAGCAGCCAGCTGACGGAAGCCAAAAACATTCAGTACTTC.